The 24 T cell receptor beta chains listed next were all sequenced from one sample in a study of blood T cells in healthy people across ages. PCR was performed a second time for roughly 7 to 12 cycles using a sample-barcoded 5' primer and a J-beta primer mix. TCRdb reprocessed the 5' RACE reads with MiXCR, giving one entry per CDR3 protein. The top ten clones hold roughly 8.2% of a sample with around 1,700,000 distinct CDR3 sequences, roughly 30% of them seen once. Sequenced sample: blood. The receptors shown here come from a woman between 25 and 40 years old in good health.

The chain carries TRBV12-3 or TRBV12-4 and TRBJ2-3; D is uncertain. The CDR3 sequence is 14 residues long. Between the trimmed V and J ends, which lost 4 bases and 4 bases, there was a span of 12 bases. The CDR3: CASSSLERADTQYF. The DNA for the CDR3 is TGTGCCAGCAGTTCCCTCGAAAGAGCAGATACGCAGTATTTT.

The chain joins TRBV4-3 to TRBJ1-1; D is uncertain. The V end was cut by 4 bases, the J end by 10 bases, with 19 bases between. Germline values: CDR1 LGHNA, CDR2 YSLEER. This CDR3 is built from 14 residues. Written as DNA, the CDR3 is TGCGCCAGCAGCCCCCTCCTCTTGGTCAGGCGAGCTTTCTTT. It codes for CASSPLLLVRRAFF.

The chain links TRBV20-1 to TRBJ1-5, with D possibly TRBD1 on 5 matching bases. Germline CDR1 is DFQATT and CDR2 is SNEGSKA (reference sequence). The CDR3 sequence is 13 residues long. With 5 bases removed from V and 1 base from J, the gap between germline ends came to 9 bases. The CDR3 coding sequence is TGCAGTGCTCCGGGGGTGAGCAATCAGCCCCAGCATTTT. Protein product: CSAPGVSNQPQHF.

Only a few counts were recorded for this clonotype. The chain recombines TRBV7-2 with TRBJ1-1; tentative D call: TRBD1 (5 bases). The CDR3 runs to 15 residues. Trimming took off 4 bases at V and 4 bases at J, with 16 bases between the two ends. Germline V gene data show CDR1 as SGHTA and CDR2 as FQGNSA. The CDR3 spells CASSSGATPLTEAFF. CDR3 nucleotides: TGTGCCAGCAGCTCCGGGGCAACCCCTCTCACTGAAGCTTTCTTT.

This clonotype was seen a handful of times. The J gene is TRBJ1-5, the V gene TRBV20-1, with unresolved D. There are 12 residues in the CDR3. CDR1 is DFQATT and CDR2 is SNEGSKA in the germline V gene (reference sequence). Trimming removed 2 bases at V and 7 bases at J, with 9 bases between. The CDR3 protein is CSARRLEQPQHF. Written as DNA, the CDR3 is TGCAGTGCTAGACGACTTGAGCAGCCCCAGCATTTT.

This clonotype has just a few counts. The gene calls are TRBV6-5 and TRBJ2-6; 7 bases agree with TRBD1. The V gene end was trimmed by 5 bases and the J gene end by 4 bases; junction bases not matched to a gene: 5. The CDR3 has 15 amino acids. Germline loops: CDR1 MNHEY, CDR2 SVGAGI. The CDR3 sequence: CASSTQGRGANVLTF. The CDR3 coding sequence is TGTGCCAGCAGTACACAGGGGCGGGGGGCCAACGTCCTGACTTTC.

This clonotype was recorded a few times. The chain is built from TRBV12-3 or TRBV12-4 and TRBJ1-2; D not resolved. The CDR3 consists of 13 residues. V lost 1 base and J lost 4, with 7 bases in between. The DNA for the CDR3 is TGTGCCAGCAGTTTAGGACCGGTCTATGGCTACACCTTC. As protein: CASSLGPVYGYTF.

This clonotype occurred many times. The rearrangement uses TRBV6-2 or TRBV6-3 and TRBJ2-1; D is unclear. The CDR3 is 12 amino acids. Trimming took off 8 bases at V and 4 bases at J, with 9 bases between the two ends. CDR1 is MNHEY and CDR2 is SVGEGT in the germline V gene. The CDR3 spells CASGRQYNEQFF. CDR3 DNA sequence: TGTGCCAGCGGACGACAATACAATGAGCAGTTCTTC.

The chain joins TRBV18 to TRBJ1-1, with D uncertain. Between the trimmed V and J ends, which lost 0 bases and 5 bases, there was a span of 16 bases. The CDR3 sequence is 16 residues long. Germline lookup yields CDR1 KGHSH and CDR2 LQKENI. The CDR3 here is CASSPPSPGMGTEAFF. CDR3 DNA: TGTGCCAGCTCACCACCTAGCCCGGGGATGGGGACTGAAGCTTTCTTT. Full variable domain (outside the CDR3, taken from reference TRBV18 and TRBJ1-1): NAGVMQNPRHLVRRRGQEARLRCSPMKGHSHVYWYRQLPEEGLKFMVYLQKENIIDESGMPKERFSAEFPKEGPSILRIQQVVRGDSAAYFCASSPPSPGMGTEAFFGQGTRLTVV.

This clonotype was observed a few times. The J gene is TRBJ2-3, the V gene TRBV7-9, with D possibly TRBD1 on 7 matching bases. Germline V gene data show CDR1 as SEHNR and CDR2 as FQNEAQ (reference sequence). Between the trimmed V and J ends, which lost 3 bases and 0 bases, there was a span of 13 bases. The CDR3 has 16 residues. CDR3 region: CASSFFQGGSTDTQYF. In nucleotides, the CDR3 is TGTGCCAGCAGCTTTTTCCAGGGGGGAAGCACAGATACGCAGTATTTT. Supplemented by reference TRBV7-9 and TRBJ2-3, the full variable domain reads DTGVSQNPRHKITKRGQNVTFRCDPISEHNRLYWYRQTLGQGPEFLTYFQNEAQLEKSRLLSDRFSAERPKGSFSTLEIQRTEQGDSAMYLCASSFFQGGSTDTQYFGPGTRLTVL.

The chain joins TRBV3-1 to TRBJ1-2; TRBD1 matches 12 bases. The CDR3 consists of 17 residues. CDR1 is LGHDT and CDR2 is YNNKEL in the germline V gene (reference sequence). The J segment lost 3 bases and the V segment lost 1 base, leaving 6 bases of the junction unmatched. This chain's CDR3 is CASSQGGQGARYYGYTF. The DNA of the CDR3 is TGTGCCAGCAGCCAAGGGGGACAGGGGGCGCGATACTATGGCTACACCTTC. Full variable domain (rest looked up from reference TRBV3-1 and TRBJ1-2): DTAVSQTPKYLVTQMGNDKSIKCEQNLGHDTMYWYKQDSKKFLKIMFSYNNKELIINETVPNRFSPKSPDKAHLNLHINSLELGDSAVYFCASSQGGQGARYYGYTFGSGTRLTVV.

This clonotype was seen a few times. The chain combines TRBV5-1 with TRBJ2-1, with 8 bases fitting TRBD2. The CDR3 runs 18 residues. Trimming removed 0 bases from V and 9 bases from J; junction bases left unmatched: 17. Per germline, CDR1 SGHRS and CDR2 YFSETQ. In DNA form, the CDR3 reads TGCGCCAGCAGCTTGGCCGGTTCTCCGGGACTAGGCTCTTTTGAGCAGTTCTTC. This codes for CASSLAGSPGLGSFEQFF.

This clonotype was detected a few times. The gene calls are TRBV10-3 and TRBJ2-4; D is perhaps TRBD2 (6 bases). Trimming stripped 5 bases from V and 6 bases from J, with 20 bases between. Germline V gene lookup returns CDR1 ENHRY and CDR2 SYGVKD. The CDR3 totals 16 residues. The CDR3: CAISPDELLGGNIQYF. CDR3 nucleotides: TGTGCCATCAGTCCTGACGAGCTCTTGGGGGGAAACATTCAGTACTTC.

The chain recombines TRBV12-5 with TRBJ2-7, with 7 nucleotides matching TRBD1. From germline, CDR1 is LGHNT and CDR2 FRNRAP. CDR3 length: 13 amino acids. Trimming removed 1 base from V and 6 bases from J; junction bases left unmatched: 3. As DNA, the CDR3 is TGTGCTAGTGGTTTGGGAGACAGGGTCGAGCAGTACTTC. It encodes CASGLGDRVEQYF.

There are a few counts of this clonotype. The chain has TRBV20-1 and TRBJ2-7, with TRBD1 as a possible D gene (5 bases). The J call is uncertain, as TRBJ2-5 better fits the DNA end. Per the germline V gene, CDR1 is DFQATT and CDR2 is SNEGSKA (reference sequence). This CDR3 is 14 amino acids long. The CDR3: CSARRQWTAETQYF. CDR3 in DNA: TGCAGTGCTAGGAGACAGTGGACCGCAGAGACCCAGTACTTC.

The genes are TRBV3-1 and TRBJ1-1; tentative D call: TRBD1 (6 bases). Germline assignment: CDR1 LGHDT and CDR2 YNNKEL (reference sequence). V was shortened by 6 bases and J by 2 bases, with 16 bases between the two germline ends. The CDR3 totals 15 residues. This CDR3 is CASSPIGQRNTEAFF. Here the CDR3 DNA reads TGTGCCAGCAGTCCGATCGGACAGCGAAACACTGAAGCTTTCTTT.

The sample holds many counts of this clonotype. V is TRBV15 and J is TRBJ1-2; D gene uncertain. The V end was cut by 3 bases, the J end by 2 bases, with 13 bases between. The germline CDR1 and CDR2 sequences are LNHNV and YYDKDF (reference sequence). The CDR3 sequence is 15 residues long. CDR3 loop: CATSSPPDGNYGYTF. CDR3 in DNA: TGTGCCACCAGCAGTCCCCCGGACGGAAACTATGGCTACACCTTC.

The chain couples TRBV29-1 to TRBJ2-4; TRBD1 aligns across 7 bases. V dropped 7 bases and J dropped 4; count of bases not matched to a gene: 7. This CDR3 comprises 13 residues. CDR1 and CDR2 from the germline V gene are SQVTM and ANQGSEA. The CDR3 loop reads CSASGTVKNIQYF. The CDR3 DNA reads TGCAGCGCCTCCGGGACAGTAAAAAACATTCAGTACTTC. The variable domain in full, with the rest retrieved from reference TRBV29-1 and TRBJ2-4, is SAVISQKPSRDICQRGTSLTIQCQVDSQVTMMFWYRQQPGQSLTLIATANQGSEATYESGFVIDKFPISRPNLTFSTLTVSNMSPEDSSIYLCSASGTVKNIQYFGAGTRLSVL.

This clonotype was counted a few times. The chain recombines TRBV7-9 with TRBJ2-7; D uncertain. From germline, CDR1 is SEHNR and CDR2 FQNEAQ (reference sequence). V lost 5 bases and J 5 bases, leaving 16 bases between the germline ends. This CDR3 spans 14 amino acids. CDR3 sequence: CASSQRGMEDEQYF. The CDR3 DNA is TGTGCCAGCAGCCAAAGAGGCATGGAAGACGAGCAGTACTTC.

This clonotype was detected ten times or more. The chain joins TRBV12-3 or TRBV12-4 to TRBJ2-7; TRBD1 aligns across 8 bases. This CDR3 is built from 15 residues. V was pared by 5 bases and J by 2 bases, with 8 bases of the junction left unmatched. Here the CDR3 DNA reads TGTGCCAGCAGTAGTCCGGGACAGGTACCCTACGAGCAGTACTTC. Its translation is CASSSPGQVPYEQYF.

The chain links TRBV7-2 to TRBJ2-1, with 7 bases that match TRBD1. The CDR3 is 15 residues long. The V gene end was trimmed by 4 bases and the J gene end by 2 bases; junction bases not matched to a gene: 5. Germline lookup yields CDR1 SGHTA and CDR2 FQGNSA. CDR3 sequence reads: CASSSERGPYNEQFF. The CDR3 DNA reads TGTGCCAGCAGCTCTGAGAGGGGGCCCTACAATGAGCAGTTCTTC.

The chain combines TRBV2 with TRBJ2-5, with 9 bases aligning to TRBD2. The CDR3 is made up of 16 amino acids. J was trimmed by 2 bases and V by 4 bases; bases with no gene match: 8. Germline assignment: CDR1 SNHLY and CDR2 FYNNEI. Here the CDR3 DNA reads TGTGCCAGCAGTGTAATCCTAGCGGGGCCGCAAGAGACCCAGTACTTC. Translated: CASSVILAGPQETQYF. The variable domain in full, with the rest retrieved from reference TRBV2 and TRBJ2-5, is EPEVTQTPSHQVTQMGQEVILRCVPISNHLYFYWYRQILGQKVEFLVSFYNNEISEKSEIFDDQFSVERPDGSNFTLKIRSTKLEDSAMYFCASSVILAGPQETQYFGPGTRLLVL.

This CDR3 reads CASSGVSSYNEQYF. The CDR3 region has the DNA TGCGCCAGCAGCGGGGTAAGCTCCTACAATGAGCAGTACTTC. The chain links TRBV5-1 to TRBJ2-1; the D is unclear. Near its end, the DNA agrees better with TRBJ2-7, so the J call may be wrong. Germline CDR1 and CDR2: SGHRS and YFSETQ. CDR3 length: 14 amino acids.

This clonotype was picked up a small number of times. One end of the junction fails to match germline, which may point to a read error. CDR3 bases: TGCGCCAGCAGCCAAGACTATTTAAGCTCTGGGGCCAACGTCCCGACTTTC. Translation: CASSQDYLSSGANVPTF. The chain is built from TRBV4-1 and TRBJ2-6; tentative D call: TRBD1 (5 bases). Germline lookup yields CDR1 MGHRA and CDR2 YSYEKL. This CDR3 has 17 residues.